Following are 3 T cell receptor beta chains from one sample sequenced in a study of blood T cell repertoires in COVID-19. The repertoire was sequenced with immunoSEQ multiplex PCR; TCRdb's copy has only in-frame clones and lacks some. The data show 120,000 to 150,000 clones, approximately 87% seen once. The sample was peripheral blood. These receptors came from a woman in her forties or fifties with active or convalescent COVID-19.

V is TRBV5-1 and J is TRBJ1-4; no reliable D call. The CDR3 length is 14 residues. Germline CDR1 is SGHRS and CDR2 is YFSETQ. V lost 3 bases and J lost 4, with 10 bases in between. The CDR3 sequence: CASSYGGSNEKLFF. DNA for the CDR3: TGCGCCAGCAGCTACGGCGGGAGTAATGAAAAACTGTTTTTT.

CDR3 in amino acids: CASSQGVGRGNEQFF. The CDR3 DNA is TGCGCCAGCAGCCAAGGAGTCGGGAGGGGGAATGAGCAGTTCTTC. This rearrangement joins TRBV4-3 to TRBJ2-1; 8 bases map to TRBD2. The CDR3 consists of 15 residues. Germline CDR1 and CDR2: LGHNA and YSLEER. V gave up 1 base and J gave up 7 bases; unmatched junction bases: 6.

The gene calls are TRBV27 and TRBJ2-3; TRBD2 might be the D (6 bases). The V gene's germline CDR1 is MNHEY and CDR2 SMNVEV (reference sequence). The CDR3 length is 17 residues. V was cut by 5 bases and J by 4 bases, with 22 bases left in between. The CDR3 loop is CASSLYQPGGGADTQYF. The DNA for the CDR3 is TGTGCCAGCAGTCTTTATCAGCCGGGCGGCGGGGCAGATACGCAGTATTTT.